What follows are 29 T cell receptor beta chains derived from one specimen sequenced in a study of T-cell memory formation after mild COVID-19. TCRdb analysed the 5' RACE reads with MiXCR anew, one entry per CDR3 protein. The sample has around 450,000 distinct CDR3 sequences; approximately 25% are singletons. Sequencing was performed on PBMCs or a T cell subset sorted from them (not recorded which). These TCRs come from an adult woman who had mild COVID-19 (a few samples of this study predate the infection). Cell type and time point are not known.

V and J are TRBV6-5 and TRBJ2-1; 11 bases align to TRBD2. CDR1 MNHEY and CDR2 SVGAGI come from the germline V gene. J lost 8 bases, V lost 4 bases, and 7 bases had no gene match. CDR3 size: 15 residues. Written as DNA, the CDR3 is TGTGCCAGCAGTTCCCCTAGCGGGAGGCCCTATGAGCAGTTCTTC. Encoded protein: CASSSPSGRPYEQFF.

This clonotype was recorded a few times. The V call is TRBV3-1, the J call TRBJ2-1, with TRBD2 matching 13 bases. The V segment lost 0 bases and the J segment 10 bases; nucleotides outside the gene matches: 3. The CDR3 runs to 15 residues. Germline assignment: CDR1 LGHDT and CDR2 YNNKEL (reference sequence). DNA of the CDR3: TGTGCCAGCAGCCAAGACGGACTAGCGGGAGTAGAGCAGTTCTTC. This sequence encodes CASSQDGLAGVEQFF.

This chain links TRBV20-1 with TRBJ1-6; D remains unclear. Trimming took 6 bases from V and 5 from J, leaving 11 bases between them. CDR3 size: 13 residues. CDR1 and CDR2 from the germline V gene are DFQATT and SNEGSKA (reference sequence). The DNA of the CDR3 is TGCAGTGCCGCGGCGGGGAATAATTCACCCCTCCACTTT. Translating it yields CSAAAGNNSPLHF.

This clonotype was observed a handful of times. CDR3 in amino acids: CASSHRAQGYEQYF. CDR3 in DNA: TGTGCCAGCAGCCACCGGGCCCAGGGCTACGAGCAGTACTTC. The gene calls are TRBV3-1 and TRBJ2-7, with D maybe TRBD1 (5 bases). The CDR3 is 14 amino acids. Trimming pared 3 bases from V and 3 bases from J, leaving 12 bases between. Germline CDR1 is LGHDT and CDR2 is YNNKEL (reference sequence).

The V gene is TRBV20-1, the J gene TRBJ1-2, with a possible D match to TRBD1 (6 bases). Trimming cost V 5 bases and J 10 bases, with 20 bases left between them. CDR3 length: 13 residues. Germline CDR1 and CDR2: DFQATT and SNEGSKA (reference sequence). The CDR3 sequence: CSAETGMEPVYTF. CDR3 sequence (DNA): TGCAGTGCTGAAACAGGGATGGAGCCGGTCTACACCTTC.

The chain employs TRBV7-9 and TRBJ2-1; no reliable D call. The germline V gene has CDR1 SEHNR and CDR2 FQNEAQ (reference sequence). The CDR3 totals 15 residues. V was pared by 3 bases and J by 5 bases, with 14 bases between. CDR3 coding DNA: TGTGCCAGCAGCTTGTCCTCGGCAGACAACAATGAGCAGTTCTTC. It translates to CASSLSSADNNEQFF. The complete variable domain, with remaining parts taken from reference TRBV7-9 and TRBJ2-1, reads DTGVSQNPRHKITKRGQNVTFRCDPISEHNRLYWYRQTLGQGPEFLTYFQNEAQLEKSRLLSDRFSAERPKGSFSTLEIQRTEQGDSAMYLCASSLSSADNNEQFFGPGTRLTVL.

The table lists this clonotype with a few counts. This rearrangement joins TRBV12-3 or TRBV12-4 to TRBJ2-7; TRBD2 matches 11 bases. The V segment lost 5 bases and the J segment 5 bases; nucleotides outside the gene matches: 11. This CDR3 contains 16 residues. CDR3 sequence (DNA): TGTGCCAGCAGTACTACCCGACTAGCGGGAACTGACGAGCAGTACTTC. As protein: CASSTTRLAGTDEQYF.

The J gene is TRBJ2-7, the V gene TRBV12-3 or TRBV12-4; D perhaps matches TRBD2 (6 bases). V was cut by 8 bases and J by 5 bases, with 19 bases left in between. The CDR3 has 14 residues. In DNA, the CDR3 is TGTGCCAGCGCCTCCGGGACTGGGGCTGACGAGCAGTACTTC. It encodes CASASGTGADEQYF.

This clonotype was seen more than once but under ten times. This chain joins TRBV5-1 and TRBJ2-7; the D call may be TRBD1 or TRBD2 (5 bases each). This CDR3 spans 15 amino acids. Germline V gene lookup returns CDR1 SGHRS and CDR2 YFSETQ. Trimming took off 0 bases at V and 6 bases at J, with 16 bases between the two ends. The CDR3: CASSLEGTPALEQYF. Written as DNA, the CDR3 is TGCGCCAGCAGCTTGGAGGGGACCCCCGCTCTCGAGCAGTACTTC.

This clonotype was detected a few times. V gene TRBV6-1 combines with J gene TRBJ1-1; 8 bases match TRBD1. V was clipped by 6 bases and J by 1 base; unmatched bases: 7. Per the germline V gene, CDR1 is MNHNS and CDR2 is SASEGT. The length of the CDR3 is 15 residues. CDR3 loop: CASSAQGTGNTEAFF. CDR3 nucleotides: TGTGCCAGCAGCGCACAGGGGACAGGGAACACTGAAGCTTTCTTT.

This clonotype was observed a handful of times. This chain joins TRBV11-3 and TRBJ2-2; tentatively, D is TRBD1 (6 bases). CDR1 and CDR2 from the germline V gene are SGHNT and YENEEA. V was clipped by 5 bases and J by 4 bases, with 14 bases between them. The CDR3 extends over 15 amino acids. CDR3 coding DNA: TGTGCCAGCAGCGAATCTGGGACAACCACCGGGGAGCTGTTTTTT. Its translation is CASSESGTTTGELFF.

This chain connects TRBV5-1 to TRBJ2-7; tentatively, D is TRBD1 (6 bases). This CDR3 has 14 residues. Trimming cost V 1 base and J 4 bases, with 12 bases left between them. Germline assignment: CDR1 SGHRS and CDR2 YFSETQ. In nucleotides, the CDR3 is TGCGCCAGCAGCTTGTCCAGGGGAGTATACGAGCAGTACTTC. This gives the protein CASSLSRGVYEQYF.

This clonotype was detected only a few times. The chain carries TRBV18 and TRBJ1-1; D gene unclear. This CDR3 has 15 amino acids. Between the trimmed V and J ends, which lost 5 bases and 4 bases, there was a span of 17 bases. CDR1 and CDR2 from the germline V gene are KGHSH and LQKENI. The CDR3 DNA reads as TGTGCCAGCTCAGCTCGCGAGGGTCGGAGCACTGAAGCTTTCTTT. Protein: CASSAREGRSTEAFF.

V usage is TRBV5-1 and J usage is TRBJ2-2; 9 bases fit TRBD1. Germline-derived CDR1 and CDR2 are SGHRS and YFSETQ. CDR3 length equals 17 residues. Trimming took 3 bases from V and 3 from J; bases not matched to a gene: 9. The CDR3 region has the DNA TGCGCCAGCAGCTCACACTTCCGGGACAGGGACACCGGGGAGCTGTTTTTT. The encoded protein is CASSSHFRDRDTGELFF.

This sequence joins TRBV6-5 and TRBJ2-1; possibly TRBD2 for D (6 bases). Per the germline V gene, CDR1 is MNHEY and CDR2 is SVGAGI. V lost 2 bases to trimming and J lost 7 bases, with 12 bases between them. The CDR3 runs 14 residues. DNA for the CDR3: TGTGCCAGCAGTTACACCGGGGGTCTAAATGAGCAGTTCTTC. Amino acids: CASSYTGGLNEQFF.

At least ten counts were recorded for this clonotype. This rearrangement joins TRBV29-1 to TRBJ1-2, with D maybe TRBD1 (6 bases). Trimming cost V 7 bases and J 7 bases, with 13 bases left between them. The CDR3 covers 11 residues. Germline-derived CDR1 and CDR2 are SQVTM and ANQGSEA. The CDR3 sequence: CSAGTLPGYTF. The DNA of the CDR3 is TGCAGCGCTGGGACACTCCCTGGCTACACCTTC.

This clonotype has just a few counts. The chain has TRBV7-6 and TRBJ2-3, with 12 bases identical to TRBD2. The CDR3 spans 19 residues. Germline V gene data show CDR1 as SGHVS and CDR2 as FNYEAQ. The trim removed 2 bases at V and 0 bases at J, leaving 9 bases unmatched. The CDR3 DNA reads TGTGCCAGCAGCTTACCCGGGCTAGCGGGGGGGCCTAGCACAGATACGCAGTATTTT. Its protein is CASSLPGLAGGPSTDTQYF. Together with reference TRBV7-6 and TRBJ2-3, the CDR3 gives the full variable domain: GAGVSQSPRYKVTKRGQDVALRCDPISGHVSLYWYRQALGQGPEFLTYFNYEAQQDKSGLPNDRFSAERPEGSISTLTIQRTEQRDSAMYRCASSLPGLAGGPSTDTQYFGPGTRLTVL.

This chain connects TRBV9 to TRBJ2-5; TRBD1 matches 8 bases. The germline gives CDR1 SGDLS, CDR2 YYNGEE. V shed 0 bases and J 5 bases; nucleotides not matched to a gene: 6. This CDR3 spans 15 amino acids. CDR3 coding DNA: TGTGCCAGCAGCGTAGGGGGACAGGTATCGGAGACCCAGTACTTC. Encoded protein: CASSVGGQVSETQYF.

Only a few counts were recorded for this clonotype. The chain joins TRBV4-3 to TRBJ2-7; a weak D match, TRBD1 (6 bases). This CDR3 region has 15 residues. V was shortened by 3 bases and J by 3 bases, with 15 bases between the two germline ends. In germline, CDR1 is LGHNA, CDR2 YSLEER. CDR3 amino acids: CASSQLPDRNYEQYF. CDR3 coding DNA: TGCGCCAGCAGCCAGCTACCGGACAGAAACTACGAGCAGTACTTC.

The table lists this clonotype with a few counts. This chain links TRBV3-1 with TRBJ2-7; D may be TRBD2 (6 bases). The CDR3 sequence is 14 residues long. The germline CDR1 and CDR2 sequences are LGHDT and YNNKEL (reference sequence). V lost 1 base, J lost 0 bases, and 7 bases lay in between. CDR3 sequence reads: CASSQAGASYEQYF. The DNA of the CDR3 is TGTGCCAGCAGCCAAGCGGGAGCCTCCTACGAGCAGTACTTC.

The V call is TRBV6-6, the J call TRBJ1-6; TRBD1 aligns across 7 bases. V shed 2 bases, J shed 18 bases, and the junction held 7 bases outside the gene matches. The CDR3 runs to 12 residues. Germline assignment: CDR1 MNHNY and CDR2 SVGAGI (reference sequence). The CDR3 bases are TGTGCCAGCAGTTACCCAACAGGGGCCCACCACTTT. It codes for CASSYPTGAHHF.

The rearrangement links TRBV7-9 to TRBJ1-1; D call uncertain. V lost 2 bases, J lost 6 bases, and 13 bases lay in between. Germline CDR1 SEHNR, CDR2 FQNEAQ (reference sequence). The CDR3 contains 14 residues. The CDR3 loop is CASSLFTIFPEAFF. CDR3 DNA: TGTGCCAGCAGCTTATTTACCATCTTCCCTGAAGCTTTCTTT.

This clonotype was counted at least ten times. The chain combines TRBV6-2 or TRBV6-3 with TRBJ1-1, with D possibly being TRBD1 (6 bases). Germline V CDR1 and CDR2: MNHEY, SVGEGT. Trimming left V 2 bases short and J 4 bases short, with 26 bases between. The CDR3 is made up of 19 amino acids. This CDR3 is CASSYASKTGIGGGTEAFF. Written as DNA, the CDR3 is TGTGCCAGCAGTTACGCCAGCAAAACAGGGATTGGGGGCGGCACTGAAGCTTTCTTT.

This clonotype was detected only a few times. V usage is TRBV2 and J usage is TRBJ2-7; unclear D gene. CDR3 length: 15 amino acids. V was cut by 6 bases and J by 1 base, with 16 bases left in between. Germline CDR1 is SNHLY and CDR2 is FYNNEI. CDR3 nucleotide sequence: TGTGCCAGCAGGAAAATAGGCCCGTTTTCCTACGAGCAGTACTTC. Translating it yields CASRKIGPFSYEQYF.

The chain uses TRBV28 and TRBJ2-5, with D uncertain. The germline V gene encodes CDR1 MDHEN and CDR2 SYDVKM. The length of the CDR3 is 14 residues. Deletions cut 3 bases from V and 5 bases from J, with 13 bases between. CDR3 bases: TGTGCCAGCAGTTTGTCGCTTCTTAAGGAGACCCAGTACTTC. Its protein product is CASSLSLLKETQYF.

The rearrangement links TRBV5-1 to TRBJ2-1; 12 bases align to TRBD2. CDR3 length: 20 amino acids. J was trimmed by 0 bases and V by 4 bases; bases with no gene match: 14. Germline V CDR1 and CDR2: SGHRS, YFSETQ. CDR3 in amino acids: CASSGTAGLAGISSYNEQFF. Written as DNA, the CDR3 is TGCGCCAGCAGCGGAACCGCCGGACTAGCGGGGATAAGCTCCTACAATGAGCAGTTCTTC.

This clonotype was counted between two and nine times. V gene TRBV2 combines with J gene TRBJ2-2, with 7 bases matching TRBD1. The CDR3 has 15 amino acids. Looked up from germline, CDR1 is SNHLY and CDR2 is FYNNEI. The V gene end was trimmed by 6 bases and the J gene end by 6 bases; junction bases not matched to a gene: 10. Written as DNA, the CDR3 is TGTGCCAGCAGAAAAGGGCGCCAGGGGGCCGGGGAGCTGTTTTTT. Its translation: CASRKGRQGAGELFF.

The gene calls are TRBV20-1 and TRBJ1-1, with D unclear. The length of the CDR3 is 11 residues. V lost 5 bases and J 2 bases, leaving 6 bases between the germline ends. Germline loops: CDR1 DFQATT, CDR2 SNEGSKA (reference sequence). CDR3 DNA sequence: TGCAGTGCTCCTTTTAACACTGAAGCTTTCTTT. Its translation is CSAPFNTEAFF.

This clonotype was seen more than once but under ten times. The chain carries TRBV2 and TRBJ2-3; 8 bases agree with TRBD1. The ends lost 7 bases at V and 10 bases at J; junction bases unmatched: 13. Germline V gene data show CDR1 as SNHLY and CDR2 as FYNNEI. This CDR3 has 14 residues. CDR3 nucleotides: TGTGCCAGCAAAGGACAGGGACTCTCTTTTTCGCAGTATTTT. Protein sequence: CASKGQGLSFSQYF.